This T cell receptor beta chain was documented in a study of CD8 T cells in ankylosing spondylitis. Overall study results and limits: Characteristic of ankylosing spondylitis blood, it appeared, was a TCR beta motif comprising fewer than 10 highly homologous variants. Reported data indicate significant enrichment of disease-linked clones within matched ankylosing spondylitis synovial fluid.

In regard to this clonotype: Its antigen is not identified.

Libraries of TCR beta came from quantitative 5'-RACE with molecular barcodes. One entry per CDR3 protein results from TCRdb running MiXCR on the 5' RACE reads. The top ten clones hold about a third of a sample with some 39,000 distinct CDR3 sequences, roughly an eighth of them seen once. The germline V gene has CDR1 PRHDT and CDR2 FYEKMQ (reference sequence). This CDR3 is built from 14 residues. V was pared by 5 bases and J by 8 bases, with 10 bases of the junction left unmatched. The sample taken for sequencing was synovial fluid, either unsorted or a sorted T cell fraction (not recorded which). The origin of this receptor is a male donor with ankylosing spondylitis. The V gene is TRBV13, the J gene TRBJ1-2; TRBD1 matches at 8 bases. CDR3: CASSPSDRDGGYTF. The CDR3 bases are TGTGCCAGCAGCCCCTCGGACAGGGACGGCGGCTACACCTTC.